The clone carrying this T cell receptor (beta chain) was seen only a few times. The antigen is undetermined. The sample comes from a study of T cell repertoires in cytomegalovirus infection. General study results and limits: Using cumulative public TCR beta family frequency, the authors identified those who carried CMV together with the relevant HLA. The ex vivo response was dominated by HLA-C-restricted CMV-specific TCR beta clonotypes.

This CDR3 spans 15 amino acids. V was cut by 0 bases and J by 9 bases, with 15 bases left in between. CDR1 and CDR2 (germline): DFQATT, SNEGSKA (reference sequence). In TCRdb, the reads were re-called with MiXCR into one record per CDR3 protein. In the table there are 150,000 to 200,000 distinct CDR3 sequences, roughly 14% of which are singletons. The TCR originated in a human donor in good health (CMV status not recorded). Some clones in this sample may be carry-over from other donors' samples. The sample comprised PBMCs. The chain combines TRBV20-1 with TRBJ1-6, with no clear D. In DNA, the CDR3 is TGCAGTGCTAGAGAAATTTCGAGGGTATCTTCACCCCTCCACTTT. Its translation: CSAREISRVSSPLHF.